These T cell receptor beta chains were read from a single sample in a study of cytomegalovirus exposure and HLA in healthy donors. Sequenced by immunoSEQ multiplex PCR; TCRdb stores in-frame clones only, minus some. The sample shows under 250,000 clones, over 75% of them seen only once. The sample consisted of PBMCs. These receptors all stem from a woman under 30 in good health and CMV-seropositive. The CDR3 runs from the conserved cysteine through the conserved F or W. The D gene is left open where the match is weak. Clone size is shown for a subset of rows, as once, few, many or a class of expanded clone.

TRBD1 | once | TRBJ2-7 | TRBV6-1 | CASSVRDSLFFYEQYF | TGTGCCAGCAGTGTCCGGGACAGCTTGTTTTTTTACGAGCAGTACTTC
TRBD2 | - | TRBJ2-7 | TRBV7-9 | CASSYRRGLAGVNEQYF | TGTGCCAGCAGCTACAGGAGGGGACTAGCGGGAGTGAACGAGCAGTACTTC
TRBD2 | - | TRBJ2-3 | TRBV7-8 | CASSSTSGSSRTDTQYF | TGTGCCAGCAGCTCCACTAGCGGGAGTTCCCGCACAGATACGCAGTATTTT
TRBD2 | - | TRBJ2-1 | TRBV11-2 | CASKTSGRNEQFF | TGTGCCAGCAAGACTAGCGGGAGGAATGAGCAGTTCTTC
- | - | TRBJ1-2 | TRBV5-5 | CASSLPPGEYGYTF | TGTGCCAGCAGCTTGCCCCCGGGTGAATATGGCTACACCTTC
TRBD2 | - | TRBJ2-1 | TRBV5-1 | CASSPGLAGGGGDNEQFF | TGCGCCAGCAGCCCGGGACTAGCGGGAGGTGGTGGAGACAATGAGCAGTTCTTC
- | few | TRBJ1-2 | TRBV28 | CASSLLRANYGYTF | TGTGCCAGCAGTTTACTCCGTGCTAACTATGGCTACACCTTC
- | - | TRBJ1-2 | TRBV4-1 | CASSQDLIQGGYTF | TGCGCCAGCAGCCAAGATCTTATACAGGGTGGCTACACCTTC
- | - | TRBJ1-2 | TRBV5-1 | CASSFPGANYGYTF | TGCGCCAGCAGCTTCCCGGGTGCTAACTATGGCTACACCTTC
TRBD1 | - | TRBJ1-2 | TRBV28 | CASSTRTGDGSYTF | TGTGCCAGCAGTACCCGGACAGGGGATGGAAGCTACACCTTC
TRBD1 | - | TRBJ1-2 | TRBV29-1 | CSVPRQGFSYGYTF | TGCAGCGTCCCCCGACAGGGGTTCTCCTATGGCTACACCTTC
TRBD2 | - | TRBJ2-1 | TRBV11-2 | CASSLIFVSSGRSYNEQFF | TGTGCCAGCAGCTTAATTTTTGTGTCTAGCGGGAGGTCCTACAATGAGCAGTTCTTC
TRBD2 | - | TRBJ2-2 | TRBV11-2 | CASSSTSSNTGELFF | TGTGCCAGCAGCTCGACTAGCAGTAACACCGGGGAGCTGTTTTTT
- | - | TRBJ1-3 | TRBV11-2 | CASSSTLSGTIYF | TGTGCCAGCAGCTCAACTCTATCTGGCACCATATATTTT
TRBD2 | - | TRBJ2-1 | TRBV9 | CASSVAGERGGYNEQFF | TGTGCCAGCAGCGTAGCAGGGGAGCGGGGGGGTTACAATGAGCAGTTCTTC
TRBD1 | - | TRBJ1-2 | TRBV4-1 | CASSQEEGTGLGYGYTF | TGCGCCAGCAGCCAAGAGGAAGGGACAGGGTTGGGTTACGGCTACACCTTC
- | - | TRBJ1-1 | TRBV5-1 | CASSSDIGGFQEAFF | TGCGCCAGCAGCTCTGATATAGGGGGTTTTCAGGAAGCTTTCTTT
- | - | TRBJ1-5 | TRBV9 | CASSEGGNQPQHF | TGTGCCAGCAGCGAGGGGGGCAATCAGCCCCAGCATTTT
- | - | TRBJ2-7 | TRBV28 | CASSSRVLSYEQYF | TGTGCCAGCAGCTCGAGGGTCCTATCCTACGAGCAGTACTTC
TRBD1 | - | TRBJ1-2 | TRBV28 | CASSSPSTGLNYGYTF | TGTGCCAGCAGTTCTCCCTCGACAGGGTTGAACTATGGCTACACCTTC
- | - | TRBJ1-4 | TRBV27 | CASSFIGVNEKLFF | TGTGCCAGCAGTTTTATAGGGGTTAATGAAAAACTGTTTTTT
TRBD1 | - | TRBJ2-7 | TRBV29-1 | CSVEAGDRGTYEQYF | TGCAGCGTTGAAGCTGGGGACAGGGGTACCTACGAGCAGTACTTC
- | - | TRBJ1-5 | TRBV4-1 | CASSQETDGINQPQHF | TGCGCCAGCAGCCAAGAGACCGACGGGATAAATCAGCCCCAGCATTTT
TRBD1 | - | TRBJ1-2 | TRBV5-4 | CASTPPPPDRAHGYTF | TGTGCCAGCACCCCGCCCCCTCCTGACAGGGCGCATGGCTACACCTTC
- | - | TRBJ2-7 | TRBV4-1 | CASSPRVAYEQYF | TGCGCCAGCAGCCCGAGGGTGGCCTACGAGCAGTACTTC
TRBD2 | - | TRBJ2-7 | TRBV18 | CASSQSSSGGNSYEQYF | TGTGCCAGCTCACAGTCTTCTAGCGGGGGAAACTCCTACGAGCAGTACTTC
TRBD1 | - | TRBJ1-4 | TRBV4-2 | CASSQDRGTGSEKLFF | TGTGCCAGCAGCCAAGATCGGGGGACAGGGAGTGAAAAACTGTTTTTT
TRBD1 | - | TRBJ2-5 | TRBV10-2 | CASQARGHDQETQYF | TGCGCCAGCCAAGCCAGGGGGCACGACCAAGAGACCCAGTACTTC
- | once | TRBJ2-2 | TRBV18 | CASSPGSGGSGGELFF | TGTGCCAGCTCACCTGGATCCGGAGGAAGCGGCGGGGAGCTGTTTTTT
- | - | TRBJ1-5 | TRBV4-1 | CASSQDPPVNSNQPQHF | TGCGCCAGCAGCCAAGACCCCCCGGTCAATAGCAATCAGCCCCAGCATTTT
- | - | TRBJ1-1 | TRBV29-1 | CSVTLQVNTEAFF | TGCAGCGTGACTTTACAGGTGAACACTGAAGCTTTCTTT
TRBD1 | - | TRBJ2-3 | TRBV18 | CASSQIRGRMDTQYF | TGTGCCAGCTCACAGATAAGGGGGCGGATGGATACGCAGTATTTT
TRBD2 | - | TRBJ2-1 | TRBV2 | CASRASGSRYNEQFF | TGTGCCAGCAGAGCTAGCGGGAGTCGGTACAATGAGCAGTTCTTC
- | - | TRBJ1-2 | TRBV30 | CAWNPGRVNYGYTF | TGTGCCTGGAACCCCGGGAGGGTTAACTATGGCTACACCTTC
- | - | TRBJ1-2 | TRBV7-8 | CASSESGGEGYTF | TGTGCCAGCAGCGAGAGTGGGGGGGAAGGCTACACCTTC
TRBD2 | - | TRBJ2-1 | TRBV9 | CASSVQLAANEQFF | TGTGCCAGCAGCGTACAACTAGCGGCCAATGAGCAGTTCTTC
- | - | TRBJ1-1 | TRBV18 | CASSSTGRNTEAFF | TGTGCCAGCTCATCCACAGGGAGAAACACTGAAGCTTTCTTT
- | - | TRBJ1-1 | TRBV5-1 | CASSLAEGGNTEAFF | TGCGCCAGCAGCTTGGCCGAGGGAGGGAACACTGAAGCTTTCTTT
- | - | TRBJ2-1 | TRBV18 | CASSPPREALALSNEQFF | TGTGCCAGCTCACCGCCCCGGGAAGCCCTAGCCCTCTCCAATGAGCAGTTCTTC
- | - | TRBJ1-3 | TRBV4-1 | CASSLRTEGNTIYF | TGCGCCAGCAGCCTCAGGACTGAGGGAAACACCATATATTTT
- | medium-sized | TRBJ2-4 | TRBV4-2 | CASSQTRGSQYF | TGTGCCAGCAGCCAGACCCGGGGGTCCCAGTACTTC
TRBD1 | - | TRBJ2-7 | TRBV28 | CASSGQIFQGAGYEQYF | TGTGCCAGCAGCGGACAAATATTTCAGGGGGCCGGCTACGAGCAGTACTTC